This paragraph covers one T cell receptor (beta chain) sequence. Antigen unknown. Whereas donors were nominally healthy upon sampling, unrecorded immune exposures were probable. PCR amplification relied on 60 Vbeta primers (plus 13 Jbeta primers). Assay: immunoSEQ multiplex PCR; the TCRdb copy retains only in-frame clones and omits some. This table holds 65,000 to 75,000 clones, approximately 67% found once. This CDR3 spans 19 amino acids. Per germline, CDR1 SGHTA and CDR2 FQGNSA. Germline trimming cut 2 bases from V and 2 bases from J; bases unmatched to any gene: 13. The data were obtained in a study of cytomegalovirus exposure and HLA in healthy donors. On the study more broadly: The Caucasian-associated ancestry cluster held 65% to 90% of 350 to 450 genotyped donors. Study outcomes and limitations: Being productive about 87% or about 30% of the time was typical of most TCR beta V segments in an earlier analysis. A later analysis linked a missense variant in DCLRE1C to the trimming of TCR beta V and J genes.

The chain is built from TRBV7-2 and TRBJ2-3; 10 nucleotides line up with TRBD1. The sample consisted of PBMCs. This receptor was obtained from a woman aged 25 to 45 in good health and CMV-seronegative. In DNA form, the CDR3 reads TGTGCCAGCAGCTTATATGGGACAGGGGCTAATACGGACACAGATACGCAGTATTTT. Translation: CASSLYGTGANTDTDTQYF. Complete variable domain (other parts from reference TRBV7-2 and TRBJ2-3): GAGVSQSPSNKVTEKGKDVELRCDPISGHTALYWYRQSLGQGLEFLIYFQGNSAPDKSGLPSDRFSAERTGGSVSTLTIQRTQQEDSAVYLCASSLYGTGANTDTDTQYFGPGTRLTVL.